Shown below are 27 T cell receptor beta chains from a single sample sequenced in a study of blood T cell repertoires in COVID-19 (dated by TCRdb to 2020 to 2021). Library method: the immunoSEQ multiplex PCR assay. TCRdb's version of the immuneACCESS table is confined to in-frame rearrangements and falls short of the full clone set. An unresolved V gene accounts for under half of the shortfall where checked; the remainder is of unknown origin. This sample lists 200,000 to 250,000 clones; around 88% were detected once. Over 1.3% of the sample is held by the ten biggest clonotypes. The sequenced sample was peripheral blood. The receptor set was obtained from a man older than 75 with acute or convalescent COVID-19.

The chain carries TRBV7-9 and TRBJ2-7; the match to TRBD1 covers 7 bases. Trimming cost V 3 bases and J 2 bases; bases outside gene matches: 13. CDR1 SEHNR and CDR2 FQNEAQ come from the germline V gene (reference sequence). There are 17 residues in the CDR3. The DNA of the CDR3 is TGTGCCAGCAGCTTGGACCTGGGACAGACCCGCACCTACGAGCAGTACTTC. It specifies CASSLDLGQTRTYEQYF.

The chain recombines TRBV27 with TRBJ2-7, with 9 bases that match TRBD1. J was trimmed by 1 base and V by 3 bases; bases with no gene match: 7. This CDR3 has 16 amino acids. CDR1 is MNHEY and CDR2 is SMNVEV in the germline V gene (reference sequence). The CDR3 region has the DNA TGTGCCAGCAGTTTCTCCCCGGGACAGGGTTCCTACGAGCAGTACTTC. This sequence encodes CASSFSPGQGSYEQYF.

The V and J genes are TRBV7-9 and TRBJ2-7; TRBD1 aligns across 7 bases. This CDR3 has 17 residues. CDR1 and CDR2 from the germline V gene are SEHNR and FQNEAQ (reference sequence). Losses at the gene ends were 5 bases for V and 2 bases for J; bases not matched to a gene: 15. This CDR3 is CASSGIRATGYPYEQYF. DNA of the CDR3: TGTGCCAGCAGCGGGATCCGCGCGACAGGGTATCCCTACGAGCAGTACTTC.

This sequence joins TRBV12-3 or TRBV12-4 and TRBJ1-3, with D uncertain. CDR3 length equals 13 residues. Trimming removed 6 bases at V and 0 bases at J, with 6 bases between. The CDR3 DNA sequence: TGTGCCAGCAGATTCTCCTCTGGAAACACCATATATTTT. It yields the protein CASRFSSGNTIYF.

This clone was seen a single time. The chain joins TRBV25-1 to TRBJ1-6, with a weak D call TRBD1 (5 bases). The CDR3 sequence is 15 residues long. CDR1 MGHDK and CDR2 SYGVNS come from the germline V gene. V lost 4 bases and J 6 bases, leaving 13 bases between the germline ends. CDR3 sequence reads: CASSALGGSNSPLHF. DNA for the CDR3: TGTGCCAGCAGTGCCCTTGGGGGGAGTAATTCACCCCTCCACTTT.

This clone was observed once. The V gene is TRBV6-6, the J gene TRBJ2-1; 12 bases agree with TRBD2. V dropped 6 bases and J dropped 8; count of bases not matched to a gene: 8. This CDR3 comprises 15 residues. Germline V gene sequence: CDR1 MNHNY, CDR2 SVGAGI (reference sequence). CDR3 nucleotide sequence: TGTGCCAGCAGCCACACTAGCGGGAGGATCGATGAGCAGTTCTTC. Amino acid sequence: CASSHTSGRIDEQFF.

The chain links TRBV4-3 to TRBJ2-7; possible D gene TRBD1, 5 bases. The V gene's germline CDR1 is LGHNA and CDR2 YSLEER. This CDR3 is built from 14 residues. Trimming removed 0 bases from V and 6 bases from J, with 12 bases in between. The CDR3 sequence is CASSQDPGLGEQYF. CDR3 coding DNA: TGCGCCAGCAGCCAAGACCCAGGGTTGGGCGAGCAGTACTTC.

The chain recombines TRBV6-2 or TRBV6-3 with TRBJ2-5; possible D gene TRBD2, 7 bases. CDR1 and CDR2 (germline): MNHEY, SVGEGT. V shed 0 bases and J shed 5 bases, with 22 bases lying between them. There are 18 residues in the CDR3. CDR3 in amino acids: CASSYSRARGGAQETQYF. CDR3 coding DNA: TGTGCCAGCAGTTACTCAAGGGCTAGGGGGGGCGCCCAGGAGACCCAGTACTTC.

This sequence joins TRBV11-2 and TRBJ2-1; TRBD2 aligns across 11 bases. J gave up 5 bases and V 5 bases, and 5 bases lay outside the gene matches. CDR1 SGHAT and CDR2 FQNNGV come from the germline V gene. The CDR3 runs to 15 residues. CDR3 nucleotide sequence: TGTGCCAGCAGCCTTGTACTAGCGGGAGACAATGAGCAGTTCTTC. Residues: CASSLVLAGDNEQFF.

This chain links TRBV27 with TRBJ1-1; D remains ambiguous. The V gene lost 3 bases and the J gene lost 0 bases, with 8 bases spanning the gap. CDR1 is MNHEY and CDR2 is SMNVEV in the germline V gene (reference sequence). The CDR3 length is 14 residues. The CDR3 loop is CASSFRHLNTEAFF. Here the CDR3 DNA reads TGTGCCAGCAGTTTTCGACATTTGAACACTGAAGCTTTCTTT.

The gene calls are TRBV3-1 (or the pseudogene TRBV3-2) and TRBJ1-4, with D possibly being TRBD1 (5 bases). Germline CDR1 LGHDT, CDR2 YNNKEL (reference sequence). V lost 0 bases and J lost 2, with 19 bases in between. This CDR3 has 19 amino acids. CDR3 loop: CASSQERQTQDGTNEKLFF. The DNA for the CDR3 is TGTGCCAGCAGCCAAGAACGACAGACCCAAGACGGGACTAATGAAAAACTGTTTTTT.

The chain's CDR3 is CASSLDSLPYNEQFF. CDR3 nucleotide sequence: TGTGCCAGCAGCCTCGACAGTCTCCCCTACAATGAGCAGTTCTTC. The chain joins TRBV6-5 to TRBJ2-1; D might be TRBD1 (5 bases). CDR1 is MNHEY and CDR2 is SVGAGI in the germline V gene. The CDR3 is made up of 15 amino acids. The V gene lost 6 bases and the J gene lost 2 bases, with 14 bases spanning the gap.

The chain has TRBV7-2 and TRBJ2-5; 8 positions agree with TRBD2. The CDR3 consists of 14 residues. CDR1 and CDR2 (germline): SGHTA, FQGNSA. V gave up 5 bases and J gave up 2 bases; unmatched junction bases: 4. CDR3 amino acids: CASSTRGGQETQYF. The CDR3 DNA reads as TGTGCCAGCAGCACCCGGGGGGGTCAAGAGACCCAGTACTTC.

The V gene is TRBV18, the J gene TRBJ2-2; a possible D gene is TRBD1 (6 bases). The CDR3 has 16 residues. The V gene's germline CDR1 is KGHSH and CDR2 LQKENI. Deletions cut 3 bases from V and 2 bases from J, with 13 bases between. CDR3 amino acids: CASSPKQGSNTGELFF. In nucleotides, the CDR3 is TGTGCCAGCTCACCTAAACAGGGTAGCAACACCGGGGAGCTGTTTTTT.

The V gene is TRBV28, the J gene TRBJ1-2; D might be TRBD1 (6 bases). CDR3 length equals 11 residues. Germline CDR1 and CDR2: MDHEN and SYDVKM. Trimming cost V 9 bases and J 4 bases, with 9 bases left between them. CDR3 in DNA: TGTGCCAGTACAGGGACCTATGGCTACACCTTC. It encodes CASTGTYGYTF.

The chain couples TRBV28 to TRBJ2-3; TRBD1 matches 10 bases. The CDR3 is 15 amino acids. The V gene's germline CDR1 is MDHEN and CDR2 SYDVKM. V shed 8 bases, J shed 2 bases, and the junction held 7 bases outside the gene matches. The chain's CDR3 is CASREGQGFTDTQYF. The CDR3 DNA is TGTGCCAGCCGAGAGGGACAGGGGTTCACAGATACGCAGTATTTT. Full variable domain (rest looked up from reference TRBV28 and TRBJ2-3): DVKVTQSSRYLVKRTGEKVFLECVQDMDHENMFWYRQDPGLGLRLIYFSYDVKMKEKGDIPEGYSVSREKKERFSLILESASTNQTSMYLCASREGQGFTDTQYFGPGTRLTVL.

The rearrangement links TRBV3-1 (or the pseudogene TRBV3-2) to TRBJ2-1; the match to TRBD1 covers 7 bases. The CDR3 has 16 amino acids. Germline CDR1 is LGHDT and CDR2 is YNNKEL (reference sequence). V shed 0 bases and J 5 bases; nucleotides not matched to a gene: 7. The CDR3 DNA follows: TGTGCCAGCAGCCAAGAAAAACAGGGGATCAACAATGAGCAGTTCTTC. This encodes CASSQEKQGINNEQFF.

CDR3 coding DNA: TGTGCCAGCAGCTTACCTAGCGGGAGTTCAAGCTCCTACAATGAGCAGTTCTTC. Amino acids: CASSLPSGSSSSYNEQFF. This chain links TRBV7-9 with TRBJ2-1; 10 bases are shared with TRBD2. The J segment lost 0 bases and the V segment lost 2 bases, leaving 7 bases of the junction unmatched. The CDR3 runs 18 residues. CDR1 and CDR2 (germline): SEHNR, FQNEAQ (reference sequence).

The rearrangement joins TRBV5-1 to TRBJ2-7; D is ambiguous. CDR1 and CDR2 from the germline V gene are SGHRS and YFSETQ. The germline V and J ends were trimmed by 0 bases and 6 bases, with 16 bases remaining between them. The CDR3 totals 15 residues. CDR3: CASSLGRVYQSEQYF. Here the CDR3 DNA reads TGCGCCAGCAGCTTGGGTCGGGTCTACCAGAGCGAGCAGTACTTC.

The chain carries TRBV28 and TRBJ2-5; 12 bases align to TRBD2. After removal of 5 bases from V and 5 bases from J, the junction contained 12 bases not matched to a gene. The CDR3 has 17 amino acids. Germline CDR1 is MDHEN and CDR2 is SYDVKM. As DNA, the CDR3 is TGTGCCAGCAGTATTTGGACTAGCGGGATAAGTAGTGAGACCCAGTACTTC. Protein product: CASSIWTSGISSETQYF.

This sequence joins TRBV11-2 and TRBJ1-5; 7 nucleotides match TRBD1. Trimming took 5 bases from V and 4 from J; bases not matched to a gene: 5. Germline V gene lookup returns CDR1 SGHAT and CDR2 FQNNGV. The CDR3 is made up of 14 amino acids. In DNA form, the CDR3 reads TGTGCCAGCAGCCTGGACAGGAGAAATCAGCCCCAGCATTTT. It encodes CASSLDRRNQPQHF. The full variable domain, in which reference TRBV11-2 and TRBJ1-5 provide the parts outside the CDR3, is EAGVAQSPRYKIIEKRQSVAFWCNPISGHATLYWYQQILGQGPKLLIQFQNNGVVDDSQLPKDRFSAERLKGVDSTLKIQPAKLEDSAVYLCASSLDRRNQPQHFGDGTRLSIL.

This chain uses TRBV5-5 with TRBJ2-7; weak D call: TRBD1 (6 bases). Trimming stripped 0 bases from V and 0 bases from J, with 13 bases between. The CDR3 totals 16 residues. Germline CDR1 SGHKS, CDR2 YYEKEE (reference sequence). CDR3 protein: CASSLAPGADSYEQYF. The CDR3, as DNA: TGTGCCAGCAGCTTGGCCCCAGGGGCGGACTCCTACGAGCAGTACTTC.

This clone was recorded a few times. This chain uses TRBV28 with TRBJ2-7; 12 bases are a match to TRBD2. The CDR3 totals 16 residues. The trim removed 5 bases at V and 3 bases at J, leaving 8 bases unmatched. CDR1 is MDHEN, CDR2 SYDVKM, per germline. The CDR3 coding sequence is TGTGCCAGCAGTGTCGGACTAGCGGGATTCTTCTACGAGCAGTACTTC. This gives the protein CASSVGLAGFFYEQYF.

The rearrangement joins TRBV5-1 to TRBJ1-5; D is unresolved. Trimming removed 0 bases at V and 5 bases at J, with 12 bases between. CDR1 and CDR2 from the germline V gene are SGHRS and YFSETQ. This CDR3 region has 15 residues. The CDR3 loop reads CASSLGTRVDQPQHF. Written as DNA, the CDR3 is TGCGCCAGCAGCTTGGGGACGCGGGTTGATCAGCCCCAGCATTTT.

This clone was picked up one time. The chain carries TRBV5-4 and TRBJ2-5, with D possibly TRBD2 on 6 matching bases. Germline CDR1 is SGHNT and CDR2 is YYREEE (reference sequence). V was trimmed by 2 bases and J by 5 bases, leaving 10 bases between them. This CDR3 has 13 amino acids. CDR3 DNA sequence: TGTGCCAGCAGCTTCGGGGGATGGGAGACCCAGTACTTC. Translating it yields CASSFGGWETQYF. The variable domain in full, completed from reference TRBV5-4 and TRBJ2-5, reads ETGVTQSPTHLIKTRGQQVTLRCSSQSGHNTVSWYQQALGQGPQFIFQYYREEENGRGNFPPRFSGLQFPNYSSELNVNALELDDSALYLCASSFGGWETQYFGPGTRLLVL.

V is TRBV7-9 and J is TRBJ1-4; D is uncertain. V lost 2 bases to trimming and J lost 8 bases, with 18 bases between them. CDR3 size: 16 residues. The germline gives CDR1 SEHNR, CDR2 FQNEAQ (reference sequence). CDR3 in DNA: TGTGCCAGCAGCTTAAACCTTTTCGCCTGGGAGGAAAAACTGTTTTTT. Translated: CASSLNLFAWEEKLFF.

The sample holds a few counts of this clone. This chain connects TRBV29-1 to TRBJ2-1; 11 bases align to TRBD2. CDR1 SQVTM and CDR2 ANQGSEA come from the germline V gene. The CDR3 length is 19 residues. The CDR3 is CRKTRTSGHTKIVDNEQFF. The CDR3 DNA is TGCAGGAAAACCCGGACTAGCGGGCACACGAAAATCGTCGACAATGAGCAGTTCTTC.